This T cell receptor beta chain came from a study of cytomegalovirus exposure and HLA in healthy donors. Here immunoSEQ multiplex PCR was the method, and the copy in TCRdb shows in-frame clones only, minus some. The data contain 150,000 to 250,000 clones, roughly 81% of them singletons. Trimming pared 1 base from V and 8 bases from J, leaving 14 bases between. The CDR3 loop spans 14 amino acids. Germline V gives CDR1 LGHNA, CDR2 YNFKEQ. Sequencing was performed on PBMCs. This sequence originates from a woman under 40 in good health and CMV-seronegative. The rearrangement uses TRBV4-2 and TRBJ2-5, with a possible D match to TRBD2 (6 bases). The CDR3 loop reads CASSQVGVEGTQYF. Written as DNA, the CDR3 is TGTGCCAGCAGCCAAGTCGGCGTGGAGGGAACCCAGTACTTC.